These 21 T cell receptor beta chains came from one sample sequenced in a study of early T cells in non-severe SARS-CoV-2 infection (dated by TCRdb to the early 2020s). Libraries were constructed by 5' RACE. Sequenced on a NextSeq 500. Through fastp at Q25 and MiXCR, TCRdb rebuilt clones from the public reads, retaining in-frame beta chains. Rows are combined by CDR3 protein, so each entry shows the most common genes and DNA. For this sample there are approximately 48,000 distinct CDR3 sequences; about 9.3% appear just once. Of the sample, 14% to 15% falls within the top ten clones. Sequences were obtained from whole blood. The receptors here all came from an adult who was a healthcare worker with PCR-confirmed SARS-CoV-2 infection or an uninfected control (not recorded which).

At least ten counts were recorded for this clonotype. The chain uses TRBV28 and TRBJ2-4; no clear D. Germline V gene data show CDR1 as MDHEN and CDR2 as SYDVKM. V was pared by 6 bases and J by 0 bases, with 15 bases between. This CDR3 spans 16 amino acids. For the CDR3, the DNA is TGTGCCAGCAGCCGACTTGAGGAACTAGCCAAAAACATTCAGTACTTC. Translating gives CASSRLEELAKNIQYF.

This clonotype was recorded many times. The chain uses TRBV12-3 or TRBV12-4 and TRBJ2-1; TRBD2 aligns across 13 bases. The CDR3 consists of 15 residues. V was clipped by 5 bases and J by 8 bases; unmatched bases: 6. The CDR3 DNA reads as TGTGCCAGCAGTAGACTAGCGGGAGGAGGGGATGAGCAGTTCTTC. This translates into CASSRLAGGGDEQFF.

This clonotype was counted many times. The J gene is TRBJ2-1, the V gene TRBV7-2; 11 bases fit TRBD1. The germline V gene has CDR1 SGHTA and CDR2 FQGNSA. The CDR3 covers 18 residues. The J segment lost 4 bases and the V segment lost 2 bases, leaving 10 bases of the junction unmatched. The CDR3 sequence: CASSLYPPGQGAYNEQFF. CDR3 DNA sequence: TGTGCCAGCAGCTTATATCCGCCAGGACAGGGGGCTTACAATGAGCAGTTCTTC. Combining the CDR3 with reference TRBV7-2 and TRBJ2-1 gives the whole variable domain GAGVSQSPSNKVTEKGKDVELRCDPISGHTALYWYRQSLGQGLEFLIYFQGNSAPDKSGLPSDRFSAERTGGSVSTLTIQRTQQEDSAVYLCASSLYPPGQGAYNEQFFGPGTRLTVL.

This clonotype was observed a handful of times. This chain joins TRBV11-2 and TRBJ2-3; tentatively, D is TRBD2 (5 bases). The V end lost 6 bases, the J end lost 9 bases, and 19 bases lay between the germline ends. The CDR3 is 14 amino acids. Germline CDR1 SGHAT, CDR2 FQNNGV. The CDR3 loop reads CASRMRLAEGTQYF. The CDR3 coding sequence is TGTGCCAGCAGGATGAGGCTAGCAGAAGGCACGCAGTATTTT. The complete variable domain, with remaining parts taken from reference TRBV11-2 and TRBJ2-3, reads EAGVAQSPRYKIIEKRQSVAFWCNPISGHATLYWYQQILGQGPKLLIQFQNNGVVDDSQLPKDRFSAERLKGVDSTLKIQPAKLEDSAVYLCASRMRLAEGTQYFGPGTRLTVL.

At least ten counts were recorded for this clonotype. V is TRBV12-3 or TRBV12-4 and J is TRBJ2-2, with D perhaps TRBD1 (6 bases). With 5 bases removed from V and 6 bases from J, the gap between germline ends came to 7 bases. The CDR3 covers 12 residues. Here the CDR3 reads CASSQGSGELFF. DNA for the CDR3: TGTGCCAGCAGTCAGGGGTCCGGGGAGCTGTTTTTT.

This clonotype was counted between two and nine times. V usage is TRBV12-3 or TRBV12-4 and J usage is TRBJ1-4; no reliable D call. This CDR3 is built from 14 residues. Trimming stripped 3 bases from V and 2 bases from J, with 7 bases between. The chain's CDR3 is CASSFRSTNEKLFF. The CDR3 DNA follows: TGTGCCAGCAGTTTCCGTAGCACTAATGAAAAACTGTTTTTT.

A few counts support this clonotype. The chain uses TRBV6-6 and TRBJ2-7; 13 bases map to TRBD2. Germline values: CDR1 MNHNY, CDR2 SVGAGI (reference sequence). V was pared by 6 bases and J by 2 bases, with 13 bases of the junction left unmatched. CDR3 length equals 18 residues. The DNA of the CDR3 is TGTGCCAGCAGACAAGGACTAGCGGGAGTGGGAAGGACCTACGAGCAGTACTTC. Translating it yields CASRQGLAGVGRTYEQYF.

This clonotype came up many times. The V call is TRBV5-1, the J call TRBJ1-5; no reliable D call. The CDR3 is 13 amino acids. Per the germline V gene, CDR1 is SGHRS and CDR2 is YFSETQ. Deletions cut 1 base from V and 0 bases from J, with 2 bases between. The CDR3 DNA reads as TGCGCCAGCAGCTTGTATAGCAATCAGCCCCAGCATTTT. Translating it yields CASSLYSNQPQHF.

This chain uses TRBV11-2 with TRBJ2-5; TRBD2 matches at 8 bases. V lost 3 bases to trimming and J lost 5 bases; unmatched junction nucleotides: 8. Per the germline V gene, CDR1 is SGHAT and CDR2 is FQNNGV. The CDR3 length is 15 residues. The CDR3 protein is CASSFNPGRAETQYF. CDR3 in DNA: TGTGCCAGCAGCTTTAACCCCGGGAGGGCCGAGACCCAGTACTTC.

This clonotype was picked up many times. The genes are TRBV6-2 or TRBV6-3 and TRBJ2-1; 10 bases are a match to TRBD1. CDR3 length equals 17 residues. Trimming cost V 6 bases and J 4 bases; bases outside gene matches: 12. In germline, CDR1 is MNHEY, CDR2 SVGEGT. CDR3 sequence reads: CASSLYPDRGKYNEQFF. CDR3 nucleotides: TGTGCCAGCAGCTTGTATCCGGACAGGGGGAAATACAATGAGCAGTTCTTC.

This clonotype was detected ten times or more. The chain links TRBV3-1 to TRBJ2-5; D possibly matches TRBD1 or TRBD2 (5 bases each). There are 18 residues in the CDR3. Germline V gene data show CDR1 as LGHDT and CDR2 as YNNKEL (reference sequence). V lost 3 bases, J lost 2 bases, and 22 bases lay in between. The CDR3 sequence is CASSHFEGSFGLQETQYF. The CDR3 DNA reads as TGTGCCAGCAGCCACTTCGAGGGGAGCTTCGGCCTTCAAGAGACCCAGTACTTC.

This clonotype showed up many times. The chain uses TRBV6-5 and TRBJ1-2; D gene unclear. The CDR3 totals 13 residues. V lost 3 bases and J 1 base, leaving 6 bases between the germline ends. Germline V lookup: CDR1 MNHEY, CDR2 SVGAGI. CDR3 nucleotides: TGTGCCAGCAGTTATTGGGATAACTATGGCTACACCTTC. It translates to CASSYWDNYGYTF.

V gene TRBV6-6 combines with J gene TRBJ2-7, with D possibly being TRBD2 (7 bases). CDR3 length equals 14 residues. Trimming took 8 bases from V and 0 from J, leaving 14 bases between them. Germline CDR1 MNHNY, CDR2 SVGAGI (reference sequence). CDR3 in amino acids: CASGGGGLSYEQYF. CDR3 coding DNA: TGTGCCAGCGGTGGGGGGGGCCTCTCCTACGAGCAGTACTTC.

The table lists this clonotype with a few counts. The V call is TRBV11-2, the J call TRBJ2-3, with TRBD2 as a possible D gene (5 bases). Per germline, CDR1 SGHAT and CDR2 FQNNGV. The CDR3 covers 15 residues. The germline V and J ends were trimmed by 4 bases and 2 bases, with 13 bases remaining between them. The CDR3 DNA reads as TGTGCCAGCAGCTCTGGCGGGCCTCCCACAGATACGCAGTATTTT. It specifies CASSSGGPPTDTQYF. Filled out from reference TRBV11-2 and TRBJ2-3, the complete variable domain reads EAGVAQSPRYKIIEKRQSVAFWCNPISGHATLYWYQQILGQGPKLLIQFQNNGVVDDSQLPKDRFSAERLKGVDSTLKIQPAKLEDSAVYLCASSSGGPPTDTQYFGPGTRLTVL.

This clonotype has more than one count but fewer than ten. The J gene is TRBJ1-2, the V gene TRBV29-1; D perhaps matches TRBD1 (6 bases). The CDR3 totals 13 residues. Germline-derived CDR1 and CDR2 are SQVTM and ANQGSEA. Between the trimmed V and J ends, which lost 3 bases and 7 bases, there was a span of 15 bases. DNA of the CDR3: TGCAGCGTTGATAATCCGGGGGCTACTGGCTACACCTTC. This translates into CSVDNPGATGYTF.

This clonotype has a count of ten or more. The genes are TRBV9 and TRBJ1-1; tentatively, D is TRBD1 (5 bases). The CDR3 runs 13 residues. The germline gives CDR1 SGDLS, CDR2 YYNGEE. V was trimmed by 2 bases and J by 1 base, leaving 6 bases between them. For the CDR3, the DNA is TGTGCCAGCAGCGTTCAGGGGAACACTGAAGCTTTCTTT. It specifies CASSVQGNTEAFF.

This clonotype was observed a few times. This sequence joins TRBV6-6 and TRBJ2-2, with a possible D match to TRBD2 (6 bases). There are 14 residues in the CDR3. Trimming removed 6 bases at V and 3 bases at J, with 11 bases between. Germline CDR1 and CDR2: MNHNY and SVGAGI (reference sequence). CDR3 in DNA: TGTGCCAGCAGCATATGGAGGGACACCGGGGAGCTGTTTTTT. It encodes CASSIWRDTGELFF.

This clonotype showed up many times. The chain employs TRBV20-1 and TRBJ1-6, with D possibly being TRBD1 (6 bases). This CDR3 is 19 amino acids long. Germline V gives CDR1 DFQATT, CDR2 SNEGSKA (reference sequence). The germline V and J ends were trimmed by 0 bases and 6 bases, with 24 bases remaining between them. The CDR3 region has the DNA TGCAGTGCTAGAGATAAAAACAGGGACGACCTTAGACCTAATTCACCCCTCCACTTT. This gives the protein CSARDKNRDDLRPNSPLHF.

The chain couples TRBV24-1 to TRBJ2-1, with D possibly matching TRBD2 (5 bases). The CDR3 extends over 12 amino acids. Per germline, CDR1 KGHDR and CDR2 SFDVKD. The ends were cut back, 9 bases at V and 7 bases at J, with 12 bases in the middle. CDR3 sequence reads: CATSRTWNEQFF. The CDR3 DNA reads as TGTGCCACCTCCCGGACTTGGAATGAGCAGTTCTTC.

This clonotype has at least ten counts. This sequence joins TRBV24-1 and TRBJ2-3, with D perhaps TRBD1 (5 bases). The CDR3 is made up of 17 amino acids. Per germline, CDR1 KGHDR and CDR2 SFDVKD. Trimming removed 0 bases from V and 0 bases from J, with 12 bases in between. CDR3 DNA sequence: TGTGCCACCAGTGATTTGAAGGCAGGGCCTAGCACAGATACGCAGTATTTT. Protein: CATSDLKAGPSTDTQYF.

This sequence joins TRBV7-9 and TRBJ2-1; 8 bases map to TRBD1. CDR1 and CDR2 from the germline V gene are SEHNR and FQNEAQ (reference sequence). CDR3 size: 16 residues. V dropped 4 bases and J dropped 5; count of bases not matched to a gene: 10. CDR3: CASSSSRGQMDNEQFF. The DNA for the CDR3 is TGTGCCAGCAGCTCAAGCAGGGGGCAGATGGACAATGAGCAGTTCTTC.